This T cell receptor (beta chain) derives from a study of T cells after yellow fever vaccination. This clonotype was picked up many times. V was trimmed by 6 bases and J by 2 bases, leaving 8 bases between them. The CDR3 loop spans 13 amino acids. Each CDR3 protein gets one entry after TCRdb re-called the 5' RACE reads with MiXCR. The top ten hold about 15% of the sample, which has 400,000 or so distinct CDR3 sequences, approximately 5.7% seen once. Material: PBMCs, obtained 5 days after the yellow fever booster vaccination. This rearrangement joins TRBV12-3 or TRBV12-4 to TRBJ2-1, with D hard to call. This receptor was identified in a man between 25 and 39 years old who received the YFV17D yellow fever vaccine. CDR3 loop: CASSPRAYNEQFF. Here the CDR3 DNA reads TGTGCCAGCAGCCCTCGGGCCTACAATGAGCAGTTCTTC.